The present T cell receptor (beta chain) was sequenced within a study of a mutant IDH1 vaccine in newly diagnosed glioma. Turning to the study itself: Beforehand, treatment had been radiotherapy, temozolomide, or both; the majority received both. Study results and caveats: Pseudoprogression apparently lacked any relation to changes in top peripheral T cell clonotypes. Immune responses arising from the vaccine appeared in 80% to 95% of patients.

Time point given: baseline, week 1 (first vaccination visit). Regarding treatment: pre-vaccination baseline after standard-of-care therapy. Every donor had a new WHO grade 3 or 4 astrocytoma that was IDH1-mutant, with loss of nuclear ATRX. The data were produced by immunoSEQ multiplex PCR, yet TCRdb's version contains in-frame clones alone and is incomplete. The table shows roughly 84,000 clones, with around 79% occurring only once. On this clone: The antigen remains unidentified.

CDR3 length: 16 amino acids. The germline CDR1 and CDR2 sequences are SGDLS and YYNGEE. Between the trimmed V and J ends, which lost 3 bases and 2 bases, there was a span of 14 bases. This TCR was recovered from a man in his forties or fifties with glioma. Some clones in this sample may be carry-over from other donors' samples. The rearrangement links TRBV9 to TRBJ2-2, with D perhaps being TRBD1 or TRBD2 (5 bases each). The sequencing used PBMCs, collected from a glioma patient treated with radiotherapy, temozolomide or both. Here the CDR3 reads CASSGTGTTNTGELFF. CDR3 sequence (DNA): TGTGCCAGCAGCGGGACCGGGACGACCAACACCGGGGAGCTGTTTTTT.